This entry describes one T cell receptor beta chain. Its cognate antigen is unknown. This sample was included in a study of Ad26.COV2.S vaccination and SARS-CoV-2 variants. Study overall: The vaccine Ad26.COV2.S was put into the muscle once, or twice with 56 days between. Study-wide points: Responses of T cells in total may have been underestimated by the TCR breadth and depth analyses.

Indicated treatment: roughly 19 received Ad26.COV2.S at low or high dose, single or two shots; roughly five received placebo; per-sample allocation not given. Vaccine and placebo recipients were sampled on day 63 after the first injection. This Boston cohort included adults aged 18-55 years. Ad26.COV2.S expressed prefusion-stabilized spike from the original Wuhan strain. CDR1 MDHEN and CDR2 SYDVKM come from the germline V gene. This CDR3 region has 13 residues. Deletions cut 1 base from V and 4 bases from J, with 7 bases between. The table came from immunoSEQ multiplex PCR; TCRdb's copy has only in-frame clones and leaves some out. The table includes 400,000 to 500,000 clones, around nine tenths detected once.

The V call is TRBV28, the J call TRBJ1-2; D may be TRBD1 (6 bases). The specimen comprised peripheral blood, sampled in a trial of Ad26.COV2.S vaccine versus placebo. The receptor was isolated from a person between 18 and 60 years old who received the Ad26.COV2.S COVID-19 vaccine or a placebo. In DNA form, the CDR3 reads TGTGCCAGCAGTTTATCCAGGGGCTATGGCTACACCTTC. It encodes CASSLSRGYGYTF.